This entry describes one TCR beta chain. The data are from a study of blood T cells in healthy people across ages. Isolation per sample recovered at least 7 million PBMCs. The CDR3 extends over 13 amino acids. After removal of 6 bases from V and 8 bases from J, the junction contained 4 bases not matched to a gene. Per germline, CDR1 SNHLY and CDR2 FYNNEI. Together with a sample-barcoded 5' primer, a J-beta primer mix was included in a second PCR lasting about 7 to 11 cycles. TCRdb reprocessed the 5' RACE reads via MiXCR and lists one record per CDR3 protein. The sample has 800,000 to 950,000 distinct CDR3 sequences, 30% to 45% seen once.

This chain links TRBV2 with TRBJ2-1; 10 positions match TRBD2. This sequence was found in a man younger than 30 in good health. Sequencing was carried out using blood. The CDR3 DNA reads as TGTGCCAGCAGAGCGGGGGGGCCTGATGAGCAGTTCTTC. Translation gives CASRAGGPDEQFF. Based on the CDR3 plus reference TRBV2 and TRBJ2-1, the full variable domain is EPEVTQTPSHQVTQMGQEVILRCVPISNHLYFYWYRQILGQKVEFLVSFYNNEISEKSEIFDDQFSVERPDGSNFTLKIRSTKLEDSAMYFCASRAGGPDEQFFGPGTRLTVL.